These T cell receptor beta chains were read from a single sample in a study of blood T cell repertoires in COVID-19. The table came from immunoSEQ multiplex PCR; TCRdb's copy has only in-frame clones and leaves some out. The sample yields 150,000 to 200,000 clones, 87% seen once. Material: peripheral blood. Receptors originate from a woman in her fifties or sixties with acute or convalescent COVID-19. Both conserved end residues are trimmed from each CDR3.

CDR3aa: ASSEWGQGYEQY
j_gene: TRBJ2-7
v_gene: TRBV6-1

CDR3aa: AISPAVGRGDTGELF
j_gene: TRBJ2-2
v_gene: TRBV10-3

CDR3aa: ASSLRQGAIYGYT
j_gene: TRBJ1-2
v_gene: TRBV11-3

CDR3aa: ATDRGYLWGSTEAF
j_gene: TRBJ1-1
v_gene: TRBV19

CDR3aa: ASGLAELATDTQY
j_gene: TRBJ2-3
v_gene: TRBV4-1

CDR3aa: ASSISIGTSGDTGELF
j_gene: TRBJ2-2
v_gene: TRBV7-2

CDR3aa: ASSLVAQGGTGELF
j_gene: TRBJ2-2
v_gene: TRBV7-8

CDR3aa: ASSMGQVLSYEQY
j_gene: TRBJ2-7
v_gene: TRBV19

CDR3aa: ASSPSGSSGNTIY
j_gene: TRBJ1-3
v_gene: TRBV3-1/TRBV3-2

CDR3aa: ASSPPTGARKAQY
j_gene: TRBJ2-5
v_gene: TRBV18

CDR3aa: ASSLGLAGAMDEQF
j_gene: TRBJ2-1
v_gene: TRBV3-1/TRBV3-2

CDR3aa: ATASGGNQPQH
j_gene: TRBJ1-5
v_gene: TRBV24-1

CDR3aa: ASSPGTAIGELF
j_gene: TRBJ2-2
v_gene: TRBV7-3

CDR3aa: ASSQDQGTEAF
j_gene: TRBJ1-1
v_gene: TRBV14

CDR3aa: ASSPLRGLNEKLF
j_gene: TRBJ1-4
v_gene: TRBV7-7

CDR3aa: AISDLTDHTEAF
j_gene: TRBJ1-1
v_gene: TRBV10-3

CDR3aa: ASSVGPSLAGVHEQY
j_gene: TRBJ2-7
v_gene: TRBV9

CDR3aa: ASSASRGYEQY
j_gene: TRBJ2-7
v_gene: TRBV7-6

CDR3aa: ASSFGGDNSPLH
j_gene: TRBJ1-6
v_gene: TRBV5-1

CDR3aa: ASSPMNRGSSTKNIQY
j_gene: TRBJ2-4
v_gene: TRBV18

CDR3aa: ASSIGGYTEAF
j_gene: TRBJ1-1
v_gene: TRBV9

CDR3aa: ASSLDRNTEAF
j_gene: TRBJ1-1
v_gene: TRBV5-6

CDR3aa: ASTEVLGDLTGELF
j_gene: TRBJ2-2
v_gene: TRBV7-9

CDR3aa: ASSLLRGGNTEAF
j_gene: TRBJ1-1
v_gene: TRBV7-2

CDR3aa: ASSARQGVGYEQY
j_gene: TRBJ2-7
v_gene: TRBV7-9

CDR3aa: ATSDSGSGGPDTQY
j_gene: TRBJ2-3
v_gene: TRBV24-1

CDR3aa: AISVDRGTDTQY
j_gene: TRBJ2-3
v_gene: TRBV10-3

CDR3aa: ASSGQGLDGYT
j_gene: TRBJ1-2
v_gene: TRBV2

CDR3aa: ASSTVGGLNGELF
j_gene: TRBJ2-2
v_gene: TRBV19

CDR3aa: VRSSPSNRGHNEQF
j_gene: TRBJ2-1
v_gene: TRBV7-5

CDR3aa: ASSYGEGYGYT
j_gene: TRBJ1-2
v_gene: TRBV6-5

CDR3aa: ASSLNGLATNEKLF
j_gene: TRBJ1-4
v_gene: TRBV11-2

CDR3aa: ASSFGTGGYEQY
j_gene: TRBJ2-7
v_gene: TRBV27

CDR3aa: ASSPAQGRGTTEAF
j_gene: TRBJ1-1
v_gene: TRBV28

CDR3aa: ATSSPTSGGVDTQY
j_gene: TRBJ2-3
v_gene: TRBV24-1

CDR3aa: ASRVGLVAGGNEQF
j_gene: TRBJ2-1
v_gene: TRBV11-3

CDR3aa: ASSLQGNSPLH
j_gene: TRBJ1-6
v_gene: TRBV27

CDR3aa: ASSMSTDTQY
j_gene: TRBJ2-3
v_gene: TRBV6-5

CDR3aa: ASSLIRGWTEAF
j_gene: TRBJ1-1
v_gene: TRBV7-9

CDR3aa: ASSRQRDTEAF
j_gene: TRBJ1-1
v_gene: TRBV11-2

CDR3aa: AWTGGAGYGYT
j_gene: TRBJ1-2
v_gene: TRBV30

CDR3aa: ASSTSSGRGAKNIQY
j_gene: TRBJ2-4
v_gene: TRBV9

CDR3aa: ASSPQGGEQF
j_gene: TRBJ2-1
v_gene: TRBV5-1

CDR3aa: ASSLADWGSAGNTIY
j_gene: TRBJ1-3
v_gene: TRBV5-6

CDR3aa: AWRGGPYQPQH
j_gene: TRBJ1-5
v_gene: TRBV30

CDR3aa: ASTPGSDRGATQY
j_gene: TRBJ2-5
v_gene: TRBV27

CDR3aa: ASSLVGDDTEAF
j_gene: TRBJ1-1
v_gene: TRBV5-1

CDR3aa: AWSLSRDSRF
j_gene: TRBJ2-1
v_gene: TRBV30

CDR3aa: ATSDPSGGAADTQY
j_gene: TRBJ2-3
v_gene: TRBV24-1